Included here is one TCR beta chain sequence, with context. Its antigen remains unidentified. Per-nucleotide qualities are absent, and no much larger clonotype sits a single base away. Only healthy Caucasian donors were included. The twin cohort consisted of three pairs of female monozygotic twins, all aged roughly 18 to 29 years. Peripheral blood mononuclear cells were the source from which RNA for the TCR libraries was isolated. Trimming takes 3 bases from V and 5 bases from J, and the germline ends sit 15 bases apart. Taken from the germline V gene, the CDR1 and CDR2 loops are KGHDR and SFDVKD. The CDR3 spans 15 residues, from the cysteine through the phenylalanine. The entry retains the CDR3 DNA only, 45 bases that are in frame from base 1. These data come from a study of identical twins (dated by TCRdb to the mid-2010s). Concerning the study at large: TCR alpha and beta repertoires from monozygotic twins, unrelated adults of various ages and cord blood were deep-sequenced to test whether fetal clonotypes persist. Replicate twin experiments were performed at different times using different library preparation protocols to rule out contamination. What the work shows at the level of the full study, not this receptor alone: Compared with coincidental sharing between unrelated individuals, out-of-frame TCR alpha sequences shared between twins showed an excess of sequences with low generation probability. Because the same donors could not be followed over many years, the conclusions relied on cross-sectional statistical analysis. Out-of-frame TCR alpha sharing in monozygotic twins was systematically underestimated by recombination models, whereas sharing between unrelated individuals was in agreement with the recombination models. In beta out-of-frame sequences, excess twin sharing was weaker, because having fewer shared sequences lowered the signal-to-noise ratio. Zero-insertion analyses could be partly confounded by invariant T cells such as MAIT and iNKT, though diverse VJ usage argued against such confounding for most clonotypes. Fewer insertions were carried by abundant cord blood beta clonotypes, a similar but weaker trend appeared in young adult naive repertoires, and no such trend appeared in memory repertoires.

The library was generated by 5' RACE. The listed sequencing device is Illumina HiSeq 2000. Template switching added a universal primer binding site, and the final cDNA carried a unique molecular identifier that allowed TCR cDNA molecules to be counted accurately. Specific primers in the conserved constant-segment region were used to synthesize first-strand cDNA for TCR alpha and beta chains. To control for contamination, each cDNA library was double barcoded with a SMART-Mk sample barcode plus Illumina barcodes. TruSeq adapter sequences, together with Illumina sample barcodes, were added in two successive PCR steps. The TCR alpha and beta cDNA libraries were sequenced on the Illumina HiSeq platform using custom primers. The paper's processing steps were these. Raw reads were processed with MiGEC to extract unique molecular identifiers, and MiXCR was used to determine CDR3 positions. For each individual, recombination models were inferred using an EM algorithm with the repgenHMM and IGoR tools. The analysis of shared clonotypes was done with the tcR package in R, with sharing normalized by the product of cloneset sizes. Out-of-frame nonproductive sequences were analyzed to study raw recombination free of thymic and clonal selection effects. TCRdb redid the processing of the public reads, applying fastp at Q25 and MiXCR, and retained in-frame beta chains. Identical CDR3 protein sequences are pooled into one entry, listed with their most common genes and DNA. The V and J calls and clone size are TCRdb's, not the authors'. In all, the sample holds some 790,000 distinct CDR3 sequences, and 15% to 20% of those were seen once. The ten largest account for around 13% of the sample.

The sample was also reused in another study, on T cells expressing NK-cell markers. From that second study: Roughly 8 donors provided sorted CD3+CD56+NKG2C+, CD3+CD56+NKG2C- and CD3+CD56-NKG2C+ T-cell subsets, whose TCR beta-chain repertoires were profiled. Among the eight sequenced donors, seven were HCMV-seropositive and one was HCMV-seronegative. In several experiments an anti-gammadeltaTCR antibody was added to restrict sorting to alphabetaTCR-expressing T cells. In five to seven donors, the dominant CD3+CD56+NKG2C+ clonotypes were found to rank among the top 10 CD8+ clonotypes and to make up 1.0-7.0% of CD8+ T cells. Those dominant clonotypes were again the most abundant among CD3+CD56-NKG2C+ cells in a handful of donors, at roughly 25-60.1%. It remained unclear whether the expanded NKG2C-expressing T cell clones were specific for HCMV antigens. All eight donors whose samples were sequenced were randomly selected healthy volunteers, three of them men and five women. HCMV-specific IgG was detected in serum with a commercial ELISA kit to determine HCMV serostatus. For over 5 donors, bulk peripheral blood T-cell repertoires were additionally sequenced from unsorted PBMC. Reads were demultiplexed and grouped by UMI with MIGEC, and clonotypes were assembled and quantified with MiTCR. Only TCR cDNA sequences supported by at least two reads were kept to exclude erroneous sequences. Downstream repertoire analysis used the tcR package, and clonotypes were matched across fractions by CDR3 nucleotide sequence plus V segment. VDJmatch was used to annotate antigen specificity against VDJdb, with one amino acid substitution in CDR3 permitted.

Material: PBMCs. The receptor chain draws on TRBV24-1 and TRBJ2-5; TRBD2 might be the D gene, on 5 matching bases. The origin of this receptor is a woman between 18 and 29 years old in good health. Here is the DNA: TGTGCCACCAGTGATCCACGGGGTTCGGGGGAGACCCAGTACTTC. It translates as CATSDPRGSGETQYF.